The present T cell receptor beta chain was sequenced within a study of shared clonotypes between healthy human individuals. Study-level information: CD4 naive and memory got three plates each, CD8 naive two, CD8 memory one.

Terminally differentiated effector memory CD45RA+ cells were left out of the naive CD8 fraction, which was CD45RO-negative and positively selected for CCR7. All donors qualified as healthy HIV-negative adults and had experienced no recent acute infections or vaccinations. Each subset's genomic DNA was shared equally among a number of immunoSEQ plates. The assay was immunoSEQ multiplex PCR, and TCRdb's table has in-frame clones only and misses some. In the table there are about 870,000 clones, about 92% of which are singletons. This CDR3 is 18 amino acids long. CDR1 is MNHEY, CDR2 SMNVEV, per germline (reference sequence). Trimming removed 2 bases from V and 2 bases from J; junction bases left unmatched: 10.

This sequence originates from a man aged 25-45 years in good health. The chain has TRBV27 and TRBJ2-1, with 9 bases aligning to TRBD2. The sample consisted of naive CD8+ T cells sorted from blood. The CDR3 loop reads CASSLVVASGITYNEQFF. CDR3 bases: TGTGCCAGCAGTTTAGTTGTGGCTAGCGGGATCACCTACAATGAGCAGTTCTTC.